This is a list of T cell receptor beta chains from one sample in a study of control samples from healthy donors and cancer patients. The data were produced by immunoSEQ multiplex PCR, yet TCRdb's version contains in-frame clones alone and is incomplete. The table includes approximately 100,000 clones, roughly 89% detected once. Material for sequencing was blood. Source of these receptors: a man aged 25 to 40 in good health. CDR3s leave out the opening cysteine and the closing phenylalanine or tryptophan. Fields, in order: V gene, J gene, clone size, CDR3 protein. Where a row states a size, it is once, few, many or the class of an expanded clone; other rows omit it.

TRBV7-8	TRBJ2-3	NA	ASSRTSAFDTQY
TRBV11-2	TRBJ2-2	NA	ASSEKWTGELF
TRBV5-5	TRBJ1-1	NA	ASSLSLGALNTEAF
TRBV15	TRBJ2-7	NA	ATRRGANDEQY
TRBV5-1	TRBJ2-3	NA	ASSLGQGLSTDTQY
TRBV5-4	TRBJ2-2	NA	ASSLPGTGNTGELF
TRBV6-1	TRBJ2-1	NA	ASSELAGGHNEQF
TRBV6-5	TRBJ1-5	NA	ASSRTGFGNQPQH
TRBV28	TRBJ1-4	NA	ASSFLDEKLF
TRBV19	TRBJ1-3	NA	ASSARQHARGSGNTIY
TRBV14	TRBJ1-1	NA	ASSQDWWTGATEAF
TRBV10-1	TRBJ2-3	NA	ASSERVGGADTQY
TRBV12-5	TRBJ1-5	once	ASGTGHINQPQH
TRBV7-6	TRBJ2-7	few	ASSSDRGEQY
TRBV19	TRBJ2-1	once	ASSEGYGTSGYNEQF
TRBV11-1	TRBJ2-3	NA	ASSLSTGGGTDTQY
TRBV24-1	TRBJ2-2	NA	ATSHPTGELF
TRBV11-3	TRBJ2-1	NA	ASSLVI
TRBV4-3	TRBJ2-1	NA	ASSQVGGNNEQF
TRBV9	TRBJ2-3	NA	ASSVGTGYLDTQY
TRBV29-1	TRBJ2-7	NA	GVASSYEQY
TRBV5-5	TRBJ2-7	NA	ASSLQGSHQPHYYEQY
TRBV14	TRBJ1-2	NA	ASSQYRANYGYT
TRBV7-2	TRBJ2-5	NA	ASSTPGRGETQY
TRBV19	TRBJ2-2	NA	ASIRRASGDTGELF
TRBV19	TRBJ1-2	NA	ASSISSAEINYGYT
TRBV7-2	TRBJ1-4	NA	ASRVGQGANEKLF
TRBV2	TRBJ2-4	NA	ASKQENIQY
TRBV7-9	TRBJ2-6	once	AIFRGSGANVLT
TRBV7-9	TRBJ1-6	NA	ASSPGQSSYNSPLH
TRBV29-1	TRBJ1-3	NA	SVKSQQSSGNTIY
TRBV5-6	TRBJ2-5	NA	ASSLGPGGGQETQY
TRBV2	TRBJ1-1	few	ASSTGVNTEAF
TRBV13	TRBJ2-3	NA	ASSYRLARTDTQY
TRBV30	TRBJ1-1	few	AWWQVVSNTEAF
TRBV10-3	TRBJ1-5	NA	AISESSASNQPQH
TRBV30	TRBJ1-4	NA	AWTPGVSRSEKLF
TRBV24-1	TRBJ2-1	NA	ATSDLALYNEQF
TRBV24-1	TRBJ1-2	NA	ATSAARTGDRNYGYT
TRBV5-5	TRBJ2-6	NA	ASSPHGAGANVLT
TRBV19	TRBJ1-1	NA	ASSDRRVGFPEAF
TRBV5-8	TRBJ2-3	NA	ASSSRAGAVDTQY
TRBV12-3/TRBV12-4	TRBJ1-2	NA	ASSFQVQGSYT
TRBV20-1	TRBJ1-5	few	SANEWKPNQPQH
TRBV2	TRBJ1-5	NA	ASSEGQNSNQPQH
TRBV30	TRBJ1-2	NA	AWGTGGNYGYT
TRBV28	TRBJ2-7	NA	ASITLGGEQY
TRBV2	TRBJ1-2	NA	ASSGHYGYT
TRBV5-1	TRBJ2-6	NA	ASSLYPQTSPGQGISGANVLT
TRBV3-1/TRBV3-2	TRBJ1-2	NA	ASSQVDGGGGGYT
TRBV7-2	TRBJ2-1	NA	ASSLRLAGGQNEQF
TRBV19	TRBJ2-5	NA	ASSTNREWFQETQY
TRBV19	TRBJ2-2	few	ATQTLKRNTGELF
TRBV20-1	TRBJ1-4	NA	SARWEKLF
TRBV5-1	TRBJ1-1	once	ASSISPVQGATEAF